The next 11 T cell receptor beta chains were all read from a single sample in a study of regulatory T cells in long-lasting Graves disease. Arm-PCR with iRepertoire HTBI primers amplified the CDR3 regions for these TCR beta libraries. TCRdb ran MiXCR on the multiplex PCR reads and lists one entry per CDR3 protein. The table records approximately 560,000 distinct CDR3 sequences, about 16% of them present only once. Time point described: newly diagnosed GD, antithyroid drugs for less than 3 months. TCR sequences were obtained from RNA taken from PBMCs. Another study also made use of these data, one on T cells in Graves' hyperthyroidism and ophthalmopathy.

The sample in question was peripheral blood mononuclear cells (PBMCs), obtained at new diagnosis, from a patient treated with antithyroid drugs. These receptors were obtained from a man younger than 35 with Graves disease.

The chain couples TRBV5-1 to TRBJ2-7; D is possibly TRBD1 (6 bases). The CDR3 length is 15 residues. CDR1 and CDR2 from the germline V gene are SGHRS and YFSETQ. Trimming removed 0 bases from V and 1 base from J, with 11 bases in between. CDR3 sequence: CASSLASRGSYEQYF. For the CDR3, the DNA is TGCGCCAGCAGCTTGGCCAGCAGGGGATCCTACGAGCAGTACTTC.

This clonotype was detected once. A much more abundant neighbour one base away suggests this may be a read error. The V gene is TRBV9, the J gene TRBJ2-1; TRBD2 matches 9 bases. The V gene's germline CDR1 is SGDLS and CDR2 YYNGEE. The CDR3 contains 15 residues. The V and J ends lost 0 bases and 7 bases, in that order; junction bases with no gene match: 5. DNA of the CDR3: TGTGCCAGCAGCGTAGCGGCGGGAGGGCCGAATGAGCAGTTCTTC. This encodes CASSVAAGGPNEQFF.

This chain links TRBV5-1 with TRBJ2-3, with D possibly matching TRBD2 (5 bases). V lost 0 bases and J 0 bases, leaving 14 bases between the germline ends. The CDR3 covers 17 residues. The V gene's germline CDR1 is SGHRS and CDR2 YFSETQ. This CDR3 is CASSLGGSTRSTDTQYF. The CDR3 nucleotides are TGCGCCAGCAGCTTGGGAGGGAGTACAAGAAGCACAGATACGCAGTATTTT.

This sequence joins TRBV18 and TRBJ2-2; either TRBD1 or TRBD2 may fit D (5 bases each). Germline CDR1 is KGHSH and CDR2 is LQKENI. The CDR3 runs 15 residues. Trimming took 4 bases from V and 4 from J, leaving 13 bases between them. Written as DNA, the CDR3 is TGTGCCAGCTCACGCTCCGGGGCACGCACCGGGGAGCTGTTTTTT. Translated: CASSRSGARTGELFF.

This clonotype was recorded at least ten times. The J gene is TRBJ2-5, the V gene TRBV7-6; 11 positions agree with TRBD2. Trimming took 1 base from V and 3 from J; bases not matched to a gene: 1. Per germline, CDR1 SGHVS and CDR2 FNYEAQ. The CDR3 length is 15 residues. CDR3 nucleotides: TGTGCCAGCAGCTTAGAGACTAGCGGGAAAGAGACCCAGTACTTC. Residues: CASSLETSGKETQYF. The variable domain in full, completed from reference TRBV7-6 and TRBJ2-5, reads GAGVSQSPRYKVTKRGQDVALRCDPISGHVSLYWYRQALGQGPEFLTYFNYEAQQDKSGLPNDRFSAERPEGSISTLTIQRTEQRDSAMYRCASSLETSGKETQYFGPGTRLLVL.

The table lists this clonotype with a few counts. V and J are TRBV5-1 and TRBJ1-1, with TRBD1 matching over 9 bases. V shed 1 base and J 2 bases; nucleotides not matched to a gene: 12. This CDR3 has 18 amino acids. Germline CDR1 is SGHRS and CDR2 is YFSETQ. CDR3 in amino acids: CASSLRAPGQGLNTEAFF. The CDR3 nucleotides read TGCGCCAGCAGCTTGCGGGCCCCGGGACAGGGCTTAAACACTGAAGCTTTCTTT.

This clonotype was seen at least ten times. V gene TRBV6-5 combines with J gene TRBJ2-7, with unresolved D. Germline CDR1 reads MNHEY; CDR2 reads SVGAGI. The CDR3 contains 13 residues. Trimming took 2 bases from V and 3 from J, leaving 8 bases between them. CDR3 region: CASSYRENYEQYF. CDR3 DNA: TGTGCCAGCAGTTACAGGGAAAACTACGAGCAGTACTTC.

The sample holds many counts of this clonotype. The V call is TRBV27, the J call TRBJ2-5; 10 bases fit TRBD2. Germline CDR1 reads MNHEY; CDR2 reads SMNVEV (reference sequence). The V and J ends lost 6 bases and 1 base, in that order; junction bases with no gene match: 8. There are 16 residues in the CDR3. The CDR3 DNA follows: TGTGCCAGCAGGCCGCTAGCGGGAGTTGGCCAAGAGACCCAGTACTTC. Its translation: CASRPLAGVGQETQYF.

The table lists this clonotype with many counts. This chain joins TRBV12-5 and TRBJ2-3; 10 bases are a match to TRBD2. Germline lookup yields CDR1 LGHNT and CDR2 FRNRAP. CDR3 length: 13 amino acids. The CDR3 bases are TGTGCAGTACCGGGACTAGCGACAGATACGCAGTATTTT. It translates to CAVPGLATDTQYF.

This clonotype has just a few counts. V usage is TRBV4-1 and J usage is TRBJ2-5; no clear D. The CDR3 runs 14 residues. Trimming removed 4 bases from V and 1 base from J, with 10 bases in between. The germline gives CDR1 MGHRA, CDR2 YSYEKL. The CDR3 region is CASSRDITQETQYF. In DNA, the CDR3 is TGCGCCAGCAGCCGAGACATAACCCAAGAGACCCAGTACTTC.

The V call is TRBV20-1, the J call TRBJ2-1; D is possibly TRBD2 (7 bases). Germline V gene data show CDR1 as DFQATT and CDR2 as SNEGSKA (reference sequence). The V and J ends lost 6 bases and 9 bases respectively, with 12 bases between them. The CDR3 runs 11 residues. CDR3: CSAGGGSEQFF. Here the CDR3 DNA reads TGCAGTGCAGGGGGGGGCAGTGAGCAGTTCTTC.